This T cell receptor beta chain came from a study of metastatic and nonmetastatic thyroid tumors. Study summary: Samples came from malignant and benign thyroid patients, and repertoires were compared across blood and tumor or nodule tissue. Study findings and constraints: In blood and tumor, TCR beta diversity was reportedly significantly higher in malignant thyroid tumors than in benign nodules.

Using MiXCR, TCRdb re-called clones from the PCR reads. The table has around 20,000 clones, approximately 11% seen once. Treatment of any kind had been given to no patient before thyroid surgery. This CDR3 is 15 amino acids long. Deletions cut 3 bases from V and 0 bases from J, with 8 bases between. CDR1 is MGHRA, CDR2 YSYEKL, per germline. This clone came up many times. No antigen is known for it. The chain is built from TRBV4-1 and TRBJ2-2, with unresolved D. Sequenced input: blood. The TCR sequence derives from a female donor with papillary thyroid cancer or a benign thyroid nodule (not recorded which). Some clones in this sample may be carry-over from other donors' samples. DNA of the CDR3: TGCGCCAGCAGCCATAGCAAATCGAACACCGGGGAGCTGTTTTTT. Amino acid sequence: CASSHSKSNTGELFF.